This TCR beta chain was captured by sequencing in a study of blood T cell repertoires in COVID-19. The data were produced by immunoSEQ multiplex PCR, yet TCRdb's version contains in-frame clones alone and is incomplete. This sample has some 110,000 clones, with under 85% found just once. This CDR3 comprises 15 residues. Germline assignment: CDR1 LGHNA and CDR2 YNFKEQ. V lost 4 bases and J lost 1, with 14 bases in between. The chain joins TRBV4-2 to TRBJ2-7, with D perhaps matching TRBD2 (6 bases). This TCR derives from a woman in her fifties or sixties with acute or convalescent COVID-19. Source material: peripheral blood. Here the CDR3 DNA reads TGTGCCAGCAGCCCGTGGGGTAGCGGTTCCTACGAGCAGTACTTC. Translation gives CASSPWGSGSYEQYF.